These T cell receptor beta chains were read from a single sample in a study of blood T cell repertoires in COVID-19. Sequenced by immunoSEQ multiplex PCR; TCRdb stores in-frame clones only, minus some. The profile covers 250,000 to 350,000 clones, with 87% appearing a single time and around 8.9% taken by the ten largest. Sequenced input: PBMCs or T cells enriched from blood (not recorded which). These TCRs come from a woman between 18 and 29 years old who had recovered from COVID-19. Both conserved end residues are part of each CDR3. D genes are given only for firm matches. Clone size is given for some rows only: seen once, a few or many times, or a class if the clone is expanded.

v_gene	j_gene	d_gene	abundance	CDR3aa	CDR3nt
TRBV3-1/TRBV3-2	TRBJ2-3	-	-	CASSQDPTGGTQYF	TGTGCCAGCAGCCAAGATCCCACTGGAGGGACGCAGTATTTT
TRBV7-2	TRBJ2-1	TRBD2	-	CASSPDTSGRVISYEQFF	TGTGCCAGCAGCCCCGACACTAGCGGGAGGGTCATTAGCTATGAGCAGTTCTTC
TRBV2	TRBJ2-3	TRBD1	-	CASPGTGVRGTDTQYF	TGTGCCAGCCCCGGGACAGGGGTTCGGGGCACAGATACGCAGTATTTT
TRBV13	TRBJ2-7	-	-	CASSQAGRRKRSYEQYF	TGTGCCAGCAGCCAGGCGGGACGCAGGAAAAGAAGCTACGAGCAGTACTTC
TRBV7-3	TRBJ2-1	TRBD2	-	CASSPPSASGSYNEQFF	TGTGCCAGCAGCCCGCCGTCGGCTAGCGGGAGCTACAATGAGCAGTTCTTC
TRBV3-1/TRBV3-2	TRBJ2-1	TRBD2	once	CASSRLAGGNSGNEQFF	TGTGCCAGCAGCCGACTAGCGGGGGGCAACTCGGGCAATGAGCAGTTCTTC
TRBV6-6	TRBJ1-1	-	-	CASSQWGVINTEAFF	TGTGCCAGCAGCCAATGGGGGGTTATAAACACTGAAGCTTTCTTT
TRBV2	TRBJ2-7	-	-	CASSDRGFLYEQYF	TGTGCCAGCAGTGATAGGGGGTTCCTTTACGAGCAGTACTTC
TRBV12-3/TRBV12-4	TRBJ2-7	TRBD1	-	CASSSRTGGQQYF	TGTGCCAGCAGTTCCCGGACAGGGGGGCAGCAGTACTTC
TRBV7-8	TRBJ2-1	TRBD2	-	CASSSYWTSLYNEQFF	TGTGCCAGCAGCTCCTATTGGACTAGTCTCTACAATGAGCAGTTCTTC
TRBV4-3	TRBJ1-2	-	once	CASSQEGADYGYTF	TGCGCCAGCAGCCAAGAAGGGGCAGACTATGGCTACACCTTC
TRBV11-2	TRBJ1-1	-	-	CASSLVPVMNTEAFF	TGTGCCAGCAGCTTAGTTCCTGTAATGAACACTGAAGCTTTCTTT
TRBV7-6	TRBJ2-3	-	-	CASSSRAGDPPGTQYF	TGTGCCAGCAGCTCAAGGGCAGGGGACCCGCCAGGTACGCAGTATTTT
TRBV5-1	TRBJ1-2	TRBD1	-	CASSLGPDRGSYGYTF	TGCGCCAGCAGCTTGGGACCGGACAGGGGATCCTATGGCTACACCTTC
TRBV3-1/TRBV3-2	TRBJ2-2	-	-	CASSQFWTANTGELFF	TGTGCCAGCAGCCAATTCTGGACAGCGAACACCGGGGAGCTGTTTTTT
TRBV2	TRBJ1-1	-	-	CASRARNRITEAFF	TGTGCCAGCAGGGCGAGAAACAGAATCACTGAAGCTTTCTTT
TRBV5-5	TRBJ1-6	-	-	CASSIEGRRGSPLHF	TGTGCCAGCAGTATTGAAGGACGGAGGGGTTCACCCCTCCACTTT
TRBV7-2	TRBJ2-5	TRBD1	-	CASSPIDRGAYQETQYF	TGTGCCAGCAGTCCTATCGACAGGGGCGCGTACCAAGAGACCCAGTACTTC
TRBV9	TRBJ1-5	TRBD1	-	CASSVGDRGSGQPQHF	TGTGCCAGCAGCGTCGGGGACAGGGGTAGTGGTCAGCCCCAGCATTTT
TRBV4-2	TRBJ1-5	TRBD1	-	CAGSWHRGHRLYQPQHF	TGTGCCGGCTCCTGGCACAGGGGTCATAGGCTTTATCAGCCCCAGCATTTT
TRBV18	TRBJ2-3	TRBD2	-	CASSPPGTRVTDTQYF	TGTGCCAGCTCACCACCCGGGACTAGGGTCACAGATACGCAGTATTTT
TRBV30	TRBJ1-2	TRBD1	-	CAWRGTGVGYGYTF	TGTGCCTGGAGAGGGACAGGGGTCGGCTATGGCTACACCTTC
TRBV10-3	TRBJ1-5	TRBD1	-	CAIGGQGDHRGNQPQHF	TGTGCCATCGGAGGACAGGGCGACCACAGGGGCAATCAGCCCCAGCATTTT
TRBV2	TRBJ1-2	TRBD1	-	CASSVYRGGNYGYTF	TGTGCCAGCAGTGTATACAGGGGAGGTAACTATGGCTACACCTTC
TRBV7-9	TRBJ1-2	TRBD1	-	CASSRGQAWSVGYTF	TGTGCCAGCAGCCGTGGACAGGCTTGGTCTGTTGGCTACACCTTC
TRBV5-1	TRBJ2-2	-	-	CASSLALQGGELFF	TGCGCCAGCAGCTTGGCCCTACAGGGCGGGGAGCTGTTTTTT
TRBV11-2	TRBJ2-7	-	-	CASSLLGRGGDEQYF	TGTGCCAGCAGCTTATTAGGCAGGGGTGGGGACGAGCAGTACTTC
TRBV5-8	TRBJ2-7	-	-	CASSLWRGRSYEQYF	TGTGCCAGCAGCTTGTGGAGGGGTCGGTCCTACGAGCAGTACTTC
TRBV12-3/TRBV12-4	TRBJ2-3	TRBD2	-	CASSLSGADTQYF	TGTGCCAGCAGCCTAAGCGGGGCAGATACGCAGTATTTT
TRBV19	TRBJ2-3	-	-	CASSPIAGDTQYF	TGTGCCAGTAGTCCGATAGCCGGGGATACGCAGTATTTT
TRBV27	TRBJ2-3	TRBD2	-	CASSSYVAGVRDTQYF	TGTGCCAGCAGTTCCTATGTAGCGGGGGTGAGAGATACGCAGTATTTT
TRBV7-2	TRBJ2-7	-	-	CASSQIRTLSYEQYF	TGTGCCAGCAGCCAAATCCGGACTCTCTCCTACGAGCAGTACTTC
TRBV7-6	TRBJ2-7	TRBD2	-	CASSSGLAGFSYEQYF	TGTGCCAGCAGCTCAGGACTAGCGGGCTTCTCCTACGAGCAGTACTTC
TRBV7-6	TRBJ2-7	TRBD1	-	CASSGLWDRGSYEQYF	TGTGCCAGCAGCGGACTCTGGGACAGGGGATCCTACGAGCAGTACTTC
TRBV13	TRBJ2-1	TRBD2	-	CASSVLGTSGPDEQFF	TGTGCCAGCAGCGTCCTTGGGACTAGCGGGCCCGACGAGCAGTTCTTC
TRBV7-8	TRBJ2-2	TRBD2	-	CASAGVAGAIGELFF	TGTGCCAGCGCGGGTGTAGCGGGAGCTATCGGGGAGCTGTTTTTT
TRBV3-1/TRBV3-2	TRBJ2-5	TRBD2	-	CASSQATTSGYAETQYF	TGTGCCAGCAGCCAAGCTACTACTAGCGGCTACGCAGAGACCCAGTACTTC
TRBV28	TRBJ1-2	-	-	CASSLDDRPNYGYTF	TGTGCCAGCAGTTTAGACGACAGACCTAACTATGGCTACACCTTC
TRBV4-1	TRBJ2-1	TRBD2	-	CASSQEGLAGGDSSYNEQFF	TGCGCCAGCAGCCAAGAAGGTCTAGCGGGGGGGGATAGCTCCTACAATGAGCAGTTCTTC
TRBV15	TRBJ1-5	-	-	CATRNRVGDQPQHF	TGTGCCACCAGGAACAGGGTTGGTGATCAGCCCCAGCATTTT
TRBV19	TRBJ1-6	-	once	CATSPGSYNSPLHF	TGTGCCACCTCCCCCGGCTCCTATAATTCACCCCTCCACTTT
TRBV5-6	TRBJ2-5	TRBD2	-	CASSGGLEETQYF	TGTGCCAGCAGCGGGGGACTAGAAGAGACCCAGTACTTC
TRBV24-1	TRBJ2-7	TRBD1	-	CATSDGSGQGGSGEQYF	TGTGCCACCAGTGATGGCTCGGGACAGGGGGGTTCCGGCGAGCAGTACTTC
TRBV15	TRBJ1-4	-	few	CATSRSTVATNEKLFF	TGTGCCACCAGCAGGAGTACGGTCGCAACTAATGAAAAACTGTTTTTT
TRBV9	TRBJ2-7	-	-	CASSVGQGFLPEQYF	TGTGCCAGCAGCGTAGGGCAGGGGTTTCTCCCCGAGCAGTACTTC
TRBV28	TRBJ1-2	TRBD1	once	CASRSTGVHYGYTF	TGTGCCAGCAGGAGTACAGGGGTTCACTATGGCTACACCTTC
TRBV5-4	TRBJ2-5	TRBD2	-	CASSLGREGLETQYF	TGTGCCAGCAGCTTGGGGCGGGAGGGCCTGGAGACCCAGTACTTC
TRBV4-3	TRBJ2-7	-	-	CASSQVARGGFLHYEQYF	TGCGCCAGCAGCCAAGTCGCTCGCGGGGGCTTTCTACACTACGAGCAGTACTTC
TRBV5-4	TRBJ1-1	-	-	CASSTPGIRGYSEAFF	TGTGCCAGCAGTACCCCCGGGATAAGAGGGTACTCTGAAGCTTTCTTT
TRBV7-2	TRBJ2-1	-	-	CASSSRTKGNEQFF	TGTGCCAGCAGCTCCAGGACAAAAGGTAATGAGCAGTTCTTC